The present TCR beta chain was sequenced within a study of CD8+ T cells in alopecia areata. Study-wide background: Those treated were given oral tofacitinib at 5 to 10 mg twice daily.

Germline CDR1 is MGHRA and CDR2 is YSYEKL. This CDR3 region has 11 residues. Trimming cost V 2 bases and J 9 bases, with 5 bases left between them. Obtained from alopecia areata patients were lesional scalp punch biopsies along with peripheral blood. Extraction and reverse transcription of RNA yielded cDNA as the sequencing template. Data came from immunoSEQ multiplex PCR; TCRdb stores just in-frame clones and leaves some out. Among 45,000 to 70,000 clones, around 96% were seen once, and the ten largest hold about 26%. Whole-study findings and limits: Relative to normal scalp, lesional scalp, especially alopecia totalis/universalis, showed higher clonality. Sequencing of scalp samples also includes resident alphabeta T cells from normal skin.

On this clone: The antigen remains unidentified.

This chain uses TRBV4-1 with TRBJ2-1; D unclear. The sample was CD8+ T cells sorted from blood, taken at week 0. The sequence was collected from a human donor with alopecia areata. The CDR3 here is CASSQNSEQFF. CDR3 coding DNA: TGCGCCAGCAGCCAAAATTCTGAGCAGTTCTTC.